What follows are 21 T cell receptor beta chains derived from one specimen sequenced in a study of tumor-infiltrating lymphocytes in primary liver carcinoma. TCR beta cDNA was reverse-transcribed from about 500 ng of total RNA. The reaction used a constant-region primer and ProtoScript II reverse transcriptase. Amplification in three nested multiplex PCR rounds with slightly modified ARM-PCR gave rise to TCR beta libraries. The first two PCR rounds used TRBV1-TRBV30 primers with a Cbeta primer, approximately 9 cycles each. TCRdb re-derived calls from the multiplex PCR reads in MiXCR, one entry per CDR3 protein. The sample consists of a few hundred thousand distinct CDR3 sequences, about 50% of them appearing once. Blood RNA originated from unsorted whole blood, with germline DNA additionally extracted. Input material: peripheral blood. The receptors derive from a woman under 40 with primary liver carcinoma and hepatitis B virus infection.

This clonotype was observed a few times. This chain uses TRBV7-8 with TRBJ2-2, with D possibly called TRBD1 or TRBD2 (5 bases each). Trimming took 5 bases from V and 7 from J, leaving 20 bases between them. The CDR3 runs to 16 residues. Germline V CDR1 and CDR2: SGHVS, FQNEAQ. The CDR3 region is CASSPYFGGYGGELFF. The CDR3 coding sequence is TGTGCCAGCAGCCCATATTTTGGGGGTTATGGCGGGGAGCTGTTTTTT. Full variable domain (outside the CDR3, taken from reference TRBV7-8 and TRBJ2-2): GAGVSQSPRYKVAKRGQDVALRCDPISGHVSLFWYQQALGQGPEFLTYFQNEAQLDKSGLPSDRFFAERPEGSVSTLKIQRTQQEDSAVYLCASSPYFGGYGGELFFGEGSRLTVL.

About this clonotype itself: A read error is possible here, since a much larger clone lies one base away. The chain joins TRBV6-2 or TRBV6-3 to TRBJ2-2; D is possibly TRBD1 (6 bases). There are 13 residues in the CDR3. Germline CDR1 and CDR2: MNHEY and SVGEGT. Trimming cost V 9 bases and J 5 bases, with 13 bases left between them. The CDR3 coding sequence is TGTGCCAGATCACAGGGTATAACCGGGGAGCTGTTTTTT. It is translated as CARSQGITGELFF.

The chain recombines TRBV6-2 or TRBV6-3 with TRBJ2-5; D assignment may be TRBD1 or TRBD2 (5 bases each). The CDR3 sequence is 14 residues long. CDR1 MNHEY and CDR2 SVGEGT come from the germline V gene. V was cut by 6 bases and J by 4 bases, with 15 bases left in between. In DNA form, the CDR3 reads TGTGCCAGCAGCCAAACGGGACCTGTAGAGACCCAGTACTTC. Its translation: CASSQTGPVETQYF.

The sample holds many counts of this clonotype. The genes are TRBV4-1 and TRBJ2-1, with unresolved D. Germline V gene lookup returns CDR1 MGHRA and CDR2 YSYEKL. The CDR3 contains 16 residues. V shed 2 bases and J shed 0 bases, with 11 bases lying between them. CDR3 amino acids: CASSQSRKSSYNEQFF. The CDR3 DNA follows: TGCGCCAGCAGCCAATCTAGGAAGAGCTCCTACAATGAGCAGTTCTTC.

In its sample, this clonotype was seen many times. The genes are TRBV12-3 or TRBV12-4 and TRBJ1-6; no clear D gene. The CDR3 has 15 residues. The V and J ends lost 5 bases and 4 bases respectively, with 12 bases between them. CDR3 region: CASSGRVNYNSPLHF. The CDR3 DNA is TGTGCCAGCAGTGGACGAGTAAATTATAATTCACCCCTCCACTTT.

The J gene is TRBJ1-6, the V gene TRBV6-1; D unresolved. This CDR3 comprises 15 residues. Trimming shortened V by 5 bases and J by 7 bases, and 15 bases separated the two germline ends. Looked up from germline, CDR1 is MNHNS and CDR2 is SASEGT. CDR3: CASSKIEGLNSPLHF. CDR3 DNA sequence: TGTGCCAGCAGTAAGATAGAGGGTCTGAATTCACCCCTCCACTTT.

As regards this clonotype: At one end the junction does not follow the germline gene, possibly because of a read error. The chain's CDR3 is CTSRLGRAYEQYF. DNA of the CDR3: TGTACCAGCAGGTTAGGGAGGGCCTACGAGCAGTACTTC. The chain employs TRBV12-3 or TRBV12-4 and TRBJ2-7; TRBD2 matches at 7 bases. This CDR3 has 13 amino acids.

Concerning this clonotype itself: An end of the junction differs from the germline gene, which may be a read error. J is TRBJ2-3 and V is TRBV7-2; D gene uncertain. This CDR3 is 13 amino acids long. CDR1 is SGHTA and CDR2 is FQGNSA in the germline V gene. The CDR3 coding sequence is TGTGCCAGCAGCTCATCGGTCCTAGATATGCAGTATTTT. Its protein product is CASSSSVLDMQYF.

As for this clonotype: This may come from a read error, since a much larger clone is one base off. The chain combines TRBV4-2 with TRBJ2-3; 9 bases map to TRBD2. The CDR3 is made up of 21 amino acids. Germline V gene data show CDR1 as LGHNA and CDR2 as YNFKEQ. CDR3 residues: CASTQEFGLAGLFGITDTQYF. The CDR3 coding sequence is TGTGCCAGCACCCAAGAGTTCGGGCTAGCGGGATTATTTGGAATCACAGATACGCAGTATTTT.

The CDR3 DNA reads TGCAGCGTTGAGTTGGTGACAGGGATTGGCGGAGAGACCCAGTACTTC. Translated, it gives CSVELVTGIGGETQYF. The gene calls are TRBV29-1 and TRBJ2-5; 7 bases match TRBD1. Losses at the gene ends were 3 bases for V and 4 bases for J; bases not matched to a gene: 14. This CDR3 region has 16 residues. CDR1 and CDR2 from the germline V gene are SQVTM and ANQGSEA.

For this clonotype: Likely a read error: the CDR3 ends without its conserved phenylalanine or tryptophan. The chain has TRBV5-6 and TRBJ1-1, with D unresolved. Germline loops: CDR1 SGHDT, CDR2 YYEEEE. This CDR3 has 15 amino acids. CDR3 nucleotide sequence: TGTGCCAGTAGCTTGGCGATTGGGCTGAACACTGAAGCTTTCCTT. Its translation is CASSLAIGLNTEAFL.

The gene calls are TRBV5-1 and TRBJ2-5; D could derive from TRBD1 or TRBD2 (5 bases each). This CDR3 comprises 15 residues. With 1 base removed from V and 4 bases from J, the gap between germline ends came to 14 bases. The germline gives CDR1 SGHRS, CDR2 YFSETQ. The CDR3: CASSLLVGTGETQYF. Here the CDR3 DNA reads TGCGCCAGCAGCTTGTTGGTGGGGACGGGAGAGACCCAGTACTTC.

The sample holds many counts of this clonotype. J is TRBJ2-3 and V is TRBV6-1; maybe TRBD1 (6 bases). Germline V gives CDR1 MNHNS, CDR2 SASEGT. This CDR3 has 13 residues. V was trimmed by 5 bases and J by 1 base, leaving 7 bases between them. The CDR3 sequence: CASSNRGTDTQYF. The CDR3 DNA follows: TGTGCCAGCAGTAACAGGGGCACAGATACGCAGTATTTT.

Remarks on this clonotype: Relative to the germline gene, one junction end is altered; a read error may explain this. This chain uses TRBV10-2 with TRBJ2-3; TRBD2 agrees at 12 bases. Germline CDR1 and CDR2: WSHSY and SAAADI. The CDR3 loop spans 21 amino acids. Here the CDR3 reads CSSRRGRLAGDRSSSTDTQYF. CDR3 DNA sequence: TGCTCCAGCAGGCGGGGCAGACTAGCGGGAGATCGGAGTTCTAGCACAGATACGCAGTATTTC.

This clonotype occurred a few times. CDR3 sequence: CASSQAPKPTDTQYF. As DNA, the CDR3 is TGCGCCAGCAGCCAAGCCCCGAAGCCCACAGATACGCAGTATTTT. The genes are TRBV4-1 and TRBJ2-3, with no clear D. This CDR3 has 15 amino acids. Looked up from germline, CDR1 is MGHRA and CDR2 is YSYEKL. V lost 1 base to trimming and J lost 2 bases, with 10 bases between them.

The chain combines TRBV4-1 with TRBJ2-5; 11 bases are a match to TRBD2. CDR1 and CDR2 from the germline V gene are MGHRA and YSYEKL. This CDR3 has 15 residues. V lost 2 bases, J lost 5 bases, and 4 bases stayed unmatched. This CDR3 is CASSQRLAGQETQYF. The CDR3 DNA follows: TGCGCCAGCAGCCAACGACTAGCGGGACAGGAGACCCAGTACTTC.

As to this clonotype: A read error is possible here, since a much larger clone lies one base away. The chain employs TRBV14 and TRBJ2-7; maybe TRBD2 (6 bases). The CDR3 sequence is 11 residues long. V lost 5 bases to trimming and J lost 11 bases, with 13 bases between them. Germline-derived CDR1 and CDR2 are SGHDN and FVKESK. CDR3 loop: CASSVGREEYF. Here the CDR3 DNA reads TGTGCCAGCAGCGTGGGTAGGGAGGAGTACTTC.

In the case of this clonotype: Given a much more abundant clone one base away, this may be a read error. This sequence joins TRBV12-3 or TRBV12-4 and TRBJ2-3, with 8 nucleotides matching TRBD1. The length of the CDR3 is 15 residues. Germline trimming cut 5 bases from V and 4 bases from J; bases unmatched to any gene: 8. The CDR3, as DNA: TGTGCCAGCAGTCCCTGGACAGGGATCGCAGATACGCAGTATTTT. As protein: CASSPWTGIADTQYF.

This chain links TRBV28 with TRBJ2-5; 7 bases match TRBD2. The CDR3 extends over 15 amino acids. Germline V gene sequence: CDR1 MDHEN, CDR2 SYDVKM. V dropped 5 bases and J dropped 2; count of bases not matched to a gene: 8. The CDR3 spells CASSLVGGGQETQYF. The CDR3 DNA reads as TGTGCCAGCAGTCTTGTGGGGGGAGGGCAAGAGACCCAGTACTTC.

For this clonotype: A much larger clone differs from this one at a single base, so this may be a read error. This chain connects TRBV29-1 to TRBJ1-2; D is possibly TRBD1 (5 bases). CDR1 is SQVTM, CDR2 ANQGSEA, per germline. This CDR3 contains 14 residues. The DNA for the CDR3 is TGCAGCGTTGTCCCCCTGATGGACAACTATGACTACACCTTC. This translates into CSVVPLMDNYDYTF.

With respect to this clonotype: At one end, the junction sequence differs from germline, possibly due to a read error. The chain is built from TRBV11-2 and TRBJ2-7; TRBD2 is a possible D gene (5 bases). The germline gives CDR1 SGHAT, CDR2 FQNNGV. The CDR3 is 13 residues long. CDR3 protein: CASSLDQRVGQYF. In nucleotides, the CDR3 is TGTGCCAGCAGCCTAGACCAGAGGGTAGGCCAGTACTTC.